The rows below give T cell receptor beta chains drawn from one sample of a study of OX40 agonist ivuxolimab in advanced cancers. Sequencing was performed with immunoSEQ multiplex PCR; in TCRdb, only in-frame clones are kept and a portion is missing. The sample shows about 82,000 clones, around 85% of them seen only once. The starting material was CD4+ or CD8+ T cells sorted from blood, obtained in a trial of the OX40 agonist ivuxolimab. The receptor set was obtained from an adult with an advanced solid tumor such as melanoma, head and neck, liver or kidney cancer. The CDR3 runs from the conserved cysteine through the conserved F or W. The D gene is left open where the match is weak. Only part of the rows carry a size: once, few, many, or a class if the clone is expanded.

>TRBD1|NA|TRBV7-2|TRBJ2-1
CASSPGTGDEQFF
TGTGCCAGCAGCCCCGGAACAGGGGATGAGCAGTTCTTC
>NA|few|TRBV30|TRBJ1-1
CAWRQRGDTEAFF
TGTGCCTGGAGGCAGCGGGGCGACACTGAAGCTTTCTTT
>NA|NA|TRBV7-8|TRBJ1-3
CASSAYRSSGNTIYF
TGTGCCAGCAGCGCCTACAGGAGCTCTGGAAACACCATATATTTT
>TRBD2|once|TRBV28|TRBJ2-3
CASRIAGGSTDTQYF
TGTGCCAGCAGAATAGCGGGGGGGAGCACAGATACGCAGTATTTT
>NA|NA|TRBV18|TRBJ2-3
CASSPVWGRDTQYF
TGTGCCAGCTCACCAGTATGGGGGCGGGATACGCAGTATTTT
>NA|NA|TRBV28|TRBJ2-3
CASKGSSSTDTQYF
TGTGCCAGCAAGGGCAGCTCTAGCACAGATACGCAGTATTTT
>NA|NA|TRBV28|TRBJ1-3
CASTPSISGNTIYF
TGTGCCAGCACCCCGTCAATCTCTGGAAACACCATATATTTT
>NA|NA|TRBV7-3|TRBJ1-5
CASSQTLGQPQHF
TGTGCCAGCAGCCAAACCCTGGGCCAGCCCCAGCATTTT
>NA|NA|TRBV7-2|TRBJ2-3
CASSLLVGRTDTQYF
TGTGCCAGCAGCTTATTAGTTGGGAGGACAGATACGCAGTATTTT
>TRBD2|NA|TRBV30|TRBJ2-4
CAWRGVAGGKNIQYF
TGTGCCTGGAGAGGAGTAGCGGGGGGGAAAAACATTCAGTACTTC
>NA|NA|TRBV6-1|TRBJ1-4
CASKTGTMGEKLFF
TGTGCCAGCAAGACCGGGACAATGGGTGAAAAACTGTTTTTT
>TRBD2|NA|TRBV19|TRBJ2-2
CASSIERGGGFTGELFF
TGTGCCAGTAGTATAGAACGGGGCGGGGGTTTCACCGGGGAGCTGTTTTTT
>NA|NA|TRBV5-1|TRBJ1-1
CASSLEGIGTEAFF
TGCGCCAGCAGCTTGGAGGGAATCGGGACTGAAGCTTTCTTT
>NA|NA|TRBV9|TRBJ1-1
CASSVASGPTEAFF
TGTGCCAGCAGCGTAGCTTCAGGCCCCACTGAAGCTTTCTTT
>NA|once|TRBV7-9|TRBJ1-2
CASSLSSGNYGYTF
TGTGCCAGCAGCTTATCTTCAGGGAACTATGGCTACACCTTC
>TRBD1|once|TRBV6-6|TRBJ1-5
CASSSTGGRNQPQHF
TGTGCCAGCAGTTCGACAGGGGGACGAAATCAGCCCCAGCATTTT
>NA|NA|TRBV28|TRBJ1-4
CASSLEQGEKLFF
TGTGCCAGCAGTTTAGAGCAAGGTGAAAAACTGTTTTTT